These 20 T cell receptor beta chains came from one sample sequenced in a study of OX40 agonist ivuxolimab in advanced cancers. Data came from immunoSEQ multiplex PCR; TCRdb stores just in-frame clones and leaves some out. This table holds approximately 58,000 clones, about 81% found once. The specimen was CD4+ or CD8+ T cells sorted from blood, collected in a trial of the OX40 agonist ivuxolimab. These TCRs come from an adult with an advanced solid tumor such as melanoma, head and neck, liver or kidney cancer.

The CDR3 region is CASSQQGYTGELFF. The CDR3 DNA sequence: TGTGCCAGCAGTCAGCAGGGTTACACCGGGGAGCTGTTTTTT. The V call is TRBV28, the J call TRBJ2-2; TRBD1 might be the D (5 bases). The germline V gene has CDR1 MDHEN and CDR2 SYDVKM. V was clipped by 5 bases and J by 3 bases, with 10 bases between them. The CDR3 runs to 14 residues.

This clone appeared a few times. The J gene is TRBJ2-1, the V gene TRBV21-1; TRBD2, the D gene given by the table, was not confirmed from the DNA. TRBV21-1 is a pseudogene. This CDR3 comprises 16 residues. CDR3 in amino acids: CASSKEEGGSYNEQFF. CDR3 DNA: TGTGCCAGCAGCAAAGAGGAGGGGGGGTCCTACAATGAGCAGTTCTTC.

The chain uses TRBV7-6 and TRBJ1-2; D is unresolved. This CDR3 spans 14 amino acids. Per the germline V gene, CDR1 is SGHVS and CDR2 is FNYEAQ. Trimming removed 1 base from V and 4 bases from J, with 10 bases in between. CDR3 residues: CASSLEGGGYGYTF. In nucleotides, the CDR3 is TGTGCCAGCAGCTTAGAGGGCGGAGGCTATGGCTACACCTTC.

The V gene is TRBV28, the J gene TRBJ2-7, with D hard to call. The CDR3 runs 14 residues. Germline-derived CDR1 and CDR2 are MDHEN and SYDVKM. V was clipped by 6 bases and J by 4 bases, with 16 bases between them. In DNA form, the CDR3 reads TGTGCCAGCAGCGGCAGCGAACGAATGTACGAGCAGTACTTC. Its translation: CASSGSERMYEQYF.

To note about this clone: This specimen includes other DNA sequences encoding the same CDR3. This chain links TRBV9 with TRBJ1-2; the match to TRBD1 covers 9 bases. This CDR3 is 13 amino acids long. The V gene end was trimmed by 5 bases and the J gene end by 7 bases; junction bases not matched to a gene: 6. The germline gives CDR1 SGDLS, CDR2 YYNGEE. CDR3 in DNA: TGTGCCAGCAGTGAACAGGGGGCTAGTGGCTACACCTTC. It yields the protein CASSEQGASGYTF.

The V and J genes are TRBV29-1 and TRBJ2-3, with 7 positions matching TRBD2. CDR3 length: 13 residues. The V gene end was trimmed by 0 bases and the J gene end by 3 bases; junction bases not matched to a gene: 0. The germline V gene encodes CDR1 SQVTM and CDR2 ANQGSEA. The CDR3 DNA sequence: TGCAGCGTTGAAGAACTAGCGACAGATACGCAGTATTTT. This sequence encodes CSVEELATDTQYF.

J is TRBJ1-2 and V is TRBV30, with D hard to call. The CDR3 runs 12 residues. The germline V gene has CDR1 GTSNPN and CDR2 SVGIG (reference sequence). Trimming shortened V by 3 bases and J by 1 base, and 6 bases separated the two germline ends. CDR3: CAWRLNNYGYTF. In DNA, the CDR3 is TGTGCCTGGAGACTGAATAACTATGGCTACACCTTC.

The chain recombines TRBV28 with TRBJ1-3; 7 nucleotides align to TRBD1. The trim removed 6 bases at V and 0 bases at J, leaving 8 bases unmatched. This CDR3 has 16 residues. Germline V gives CDR1 MDHEN, CDR2 SYDVKM. CDR3 coding DNA: TGTGCCAGCAGCCCCGGGGGGACAGTCTCTGGAAACACCATATATTTT. As protein: CASSPGGTVSGNTIYF.

CDR3 in DNA: TGTGCCAGCACCCTCGATGTCTCTGGAAACACCATATATTTT. It yields the protein CASTLDVSGNTIYF. This rearrangement joins TRBV7-6 to TRBJ1-3; no definite D call. From germline, CDR1 is SGHVS and CDR2 FNYEAQ. V gave up 7 bases and J gave up 0 bases, with 10 bases separating them. This CDR3 has 14 amino acids.

This chain connects TRBV6-1 to TRBJ2-1, with 9 bases identical to TRBD2. The trim removed 5 bases at V and 7 bases at J, leaving 6 bases unmatched. The CDR3 extends over 14 amino acids. Germline loops: CDR1 MNHNS, CDR2 SASEGT. The DNA of the CDR3 is TGTGCCAGCAGTCGTATAGCGGGAGAAAATGAGCAGTTCTTC. Amino acids: CASSRIAGENEQFF.

The rearrangement joins TRBV18 to TRBJ2-3; 9 bases fit TRBD2. Germline loops: CDR1 KGHSH, CDR2 LQKENI. The CDR3 length is 15 residues. With V trimmed by 1 base and J by 2 bases, 1 base remained unmatched. CDR3 sequence reads: CASSPLAGATDTQYF. The CDR3 coding sequence is TGTGCCAGCTCACCACTAGCGGGGGCCACAGATACGCAGTATTTT.

This clone was picked up a small number of times. The V and J genes are TRBV6-1 and TRBJ1-2, with unresolved D. The CDR3 totals 11 residues. The V gene lost 6 bases and the J gene lost 13 bases, with 15 bases spanning the gap. The germline CDR1 and CDR2 sequences are MNHNS and SASEGT. The DNA of the CDR3 is TGTGCCAGCAGCCCCTTTGTCAACCCCACCTTC. It translates to CASSPFVNPTF.

The chain combines TRBV18 with TRBJ2-5; 12 positions match TRBD1. The CDR3 covers 16 residues. Per germline, CDR1 KGHSH and CDR2 LQKENI. The V segment lost 4 bases and the J segment 2 bases; nucleotides outside the gene matches: 5. In DNA, the CDR3 is TGTGCCAGCTCACAAGGGACAGGGGGCGGACAAGAGACCCAGTACTTC. This codes for CASSQGTGGGQETQYF. Full variable domain (rest looked up from reference TRBV18 and TRBJ2-5): NAGVMQNPRHLVRRRGQEARLRCSPMKGHSHVYWYRQLPEEGLKFMVYLQKENIIDESGMPKERFSAEFPKEGPSILRIQQVVRGDSAAYFCASSQGTGGGQETQYFGPGTRLLVL.

The chain carries TRBV29-1 and TRBJ1-5, with D possibly being TRBD1 (5 bases). CDR3 length: 19 residues. The V gene's germline CDR1 is SQVTM and CDR2 ANQGSEA. Trimming took off 3 bases at V and 0 bases at J, with 24 bases between the two ends. CDR3 coding DNA: TGCAGCGTTGACCCACCGAGGGACGGTGGTCCCCTTAGCAATCAGCCCCAGCATTTT. As protein: CSVDPPRDGGPLSNQPQHF. Based on the CDR3 plus reference TRBV29-1 and TRBJ1-5, the full variable domain is SAVISQKPSRDICQRGTSLTIQCQVDSQVTMMFWYRQQPGQSLTLIATANQGSEATYESGFVIDKFPISRPNLTFSTLTVSNMSPEDSSIYLCSVDPPRDGGPLSNQPQHFGDGTRLSIL.

This clone has only a few counts. The chain employs TRBV20-1 and TRBJ2-7; D unresolved. Germline CDR1 and CDR2: DFQATT and SNEGSKA (reference sequence). Trimming took off 2 bases at V and 9 bases at J, with 11 bases between the two ends. This CDR3 contains 11 residues. The CDR3 protein is CSARPPQGQYF. The CDR3 DNA reads TGCAGTGCTAGACCTCCCCAAGGGCAGTACTTC.

The chain carries TRBV27 and TRBJ2-3; the D is unclear. Germline CDR1 and CDR2: MNHEY and SMNVEV (reference sequence). With 4 bases removed from V and 3 bases from J, the gap between germline ends came to 11 bases. CDR3 length: 14 residues. CDR3 bases: TGTGCCAGCAGTTGGAACAGCCCAACAGATACGCAGTATTTT. Amino acids: CASSWNSPTDTQYF.

This chain joins TRBV19 and TRBJ2-1; 7 bases are a match to TRBD1. Germline-derived CDR1 and CDR2 are LNHDA and SQIVND (reference sequence). CDR3 size: 18 residues. The V gene end was trimmed by 0 bases and the J gene end by 0 bases; junction bases not matched to a gene: 8. This CDR3 is CASSIDRGTVFSYNEQFF. The CDR3 DNA follows: TGTGCCAGTAGTATAGATCGTGGGACAGTCTTCTCCTACAATGAGCAGTTCTTC.

The chain uses TRBV7-9 and TRBJ2-1; D assignment may be TRBD1 or TRBD2 (5 bases each). There are 18 residues in the CDR3. V gave up 4 bases and J gave up 0 bases, with 19 bases separating them. Germline-derived CDR1 and CDR2 are SEHNR and FQNEAQ (reference sequence). CDR3 sequence: CASSSSGTATSSYNEQFF. In DNA, the CDR3 is TGTGCCAGCAGCTCTTCAGGGACGGCTACTTCCTCCTACAATGAGCAGTTCTTC.

This clone was observed once. The gene calls are TRBV19 and TRBJ1-5; D is undetermined. The CDR3 covers 14 residues. Germline loops: CDR1 LNHDA, CDR2 SQIVND (reference sequence). V was pared by 4 bases and J by 3 bases, with 10 bases between. The CDR3 loop is CASSTAGPNQPQHF. Written as DNA, the CDR3 is TGTGCCAGTAGTACTGCCGGACCCAATCAGCCCCAGCATTTT.

The rearrangement links TRBV2 to TRBJ2-7; TRBD1 aligns across 10 bases. The CDR3 sequence is 14 residues long. Germline loops: CDR1 SNHLY, CDR2 FYNNEI. The junction had 4 bases not matched to a gene; V was cut back by 4 bases and J by 4 bases. The CDR3 sequence: CASSGRDRGYEQYF. CDR3 nucleotide sequence: TGTGCCAGCAGTGGGCGGGACAGGGGATACGAGCAGTACTTC.